Following are 4 T cell receptor beta chains from one sample sequenced in a study of technical replicates of blood from a few donors. Some clones are missing from TCRdb's copy, which holds only in-frame ones; the method was immunoSEQ multiplex PCR. The table records tens of thousands of clones, 86% of them present only once. Sequenced: PBMCs. The receptors come from a human donor in good health. Some clones in this sample may be carry-over from other donors' samples.

The V gene is TRBV9, the J gene TRBJ2-5; 8 positions agree with TRBD2. The V gene's germline CDR1 is SGDLS and CDR2 YYNGEE. CDR3 size: 16 residues. J gave up 2 bases and V 6 bases, and 12 bases lay outside the gene matches. DNA of the CDR3: TGTGCCAGCAACACGGGGGGGGCGGTGGGTCAAGAGACCCAGTACTTC. Amino acids: CASNTGGAVGQETQYF.

V usage is TRBV4-1 and J usage is TRBJ2-1; 7 bases line up with TRBD2. V lost 1 base and J lost 7; bases outside the gene matches: 13. Germline V CDR1 and CDR2: MGHRA, YSYEKL. CDR3 size: 17 residues. CDR3 protein: CASSQVGWAGVGNEQFF. The CDR3 bases are TGCGCCAGCAGCCAAGTCGGTTGGGCGGGGGTGGGAAATGAGCAGTTCTTC.

The chain recombines TRBV21-1 with TRBJ2-5; the table's D call, TRBD2, has no DNA check behind it. TRBV21-1 corresponds to a pseudogene. The CDR3 totals 17 residues. CDR3: CASSKNPSDKRDETQYF. The CDR3 DNA sequence: TGTGCCAGCAGCAAAAATCCTAGCGACAAAAGGGATGAGACCCAGTACTTC.

J is TRBJ2-1 and V is TRBV19; perhaps TRBD2 as D (6 bases). Germline lookup yields CDR1 LNHDA and CDR2 SQIVND (reference sequence). This CDR3 is built from 18 residues. V lost 6 bases and J lost 0, with 21 bases in between. The CDR3 reads CASSRKFLASSSYNEQFF. The CDR3 DNA is TGTGCCAGTAGCCGAAAGTTCCTAGCGTCGAGCTCCTACAATGAGCAGTTCTTC.